The source of this T cell receptor (beta chain) is a study of shared clonotypes between healthy human individuals. General study findings and limits: Unshared clonotypes carried lower generation probabilities than those common to all four donors.

CDR1 is LNHNV, CDR2 YYDKDF, per germline (reference sequence). The CDR3 loop spans 15 amino acids. With V trimmed by 0 bases and J by 9 bases, 5 bases remained unmatched. Clones were sequenced by immunoSEQ multiplex PCR, and TCRdb holds only the in-frame ones, with some missing. This sample carries about 710,000 clones, 55% to 80% of them seen once, and the ten largest clones take more than 1.5%. Of note for this clone: Its antigen is undetermined.

V gene TRBV15 combines with J gene TRBJ1-1; 12 nucleotides align to TRBD1. The sequencing sample was made of memory CD4+ T cells sorted from blood. The subset denotes: CD45RA-negative fraction. This receptor was identified in a woman in her 30s in good health. The CDR3 loop is CATSRDGTGGGQAFF. In DNA, the CDR3 is TGTGCCACCAGCAGAGATGGGACAGGGGGCGGACAAGCTTTCTTT.